Given below is one T cell receptor (beta chain) in context. This entry belongs to a study of blood T cell repertoires in COVID-19. Turning to the study itself: Italy, Spain and the United States were the sources of the convalescent and acute COVID-19 samples. Sample material is recorded as cDNA or gDNA derived from T cells, B-cell-depleted T cells, or PBMCs.

Under the authors' procedure: Reference gene primer amplification gave estimated nucleated cell counts. The data were produced by immunoSEQ multiplex PCR, yet TCRdb's version contains in-frame clones alone and is incomplete. V, J and clone size were drawn from that table, and D and trimming were deduced from the DNA. The sample has 100,000 or so clones; 90% to 95% are singletons. The CDR3 totals 14 residues. V was cut by 6 bases and J by 3 bases, with 14 bases left in between. Germline CDR1 ENHRY, CDR2 SYGVKD. This receptor was identified in a human donor with active COVID-19. The donor label of this sample is uncertain. Sample: peripheral blood. The chain couples TRBV10-3 to TRBJ1-2; TRBD1 is a possible D gene (5 bases). CDR3 DNA: TGTGCCATCAGCCCGGCGGACAAACACTATGGCTACACCTTC. Translated: CAISPADKHYGYTF.